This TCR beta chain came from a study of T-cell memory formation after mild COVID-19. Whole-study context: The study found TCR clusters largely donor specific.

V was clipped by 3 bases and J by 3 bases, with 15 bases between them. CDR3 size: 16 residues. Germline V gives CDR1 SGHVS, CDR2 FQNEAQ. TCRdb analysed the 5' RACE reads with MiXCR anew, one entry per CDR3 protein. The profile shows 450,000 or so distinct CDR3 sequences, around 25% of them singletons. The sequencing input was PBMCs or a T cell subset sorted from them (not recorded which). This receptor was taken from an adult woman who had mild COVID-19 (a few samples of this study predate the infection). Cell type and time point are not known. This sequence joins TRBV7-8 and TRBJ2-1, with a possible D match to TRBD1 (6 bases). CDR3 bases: TGTGCCAGCAGCTTGACAGGCTATTCCAACTACAATGAGCAGTTCTTC. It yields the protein CASSLTGYSNYNEQFF.